This TCR beta chain came from a study of Tregs in tolerant kidney transplant recipients. Findings and caveats of the study: Changing PCR primers prevented nucleotide comparison between some patients' samples. Biological reproducibility was not directly addressed, but technical replication error appeared minimal. Findings come from small patient numbers and require larger validation.

Concerning this clone itself: The antigen is not known. The CDR3 end lies 3 residues beyond the end of the read and is filled in from the germline J gene.

This table comes from immunoSEQ multiplex PCR, and its TCRdb copy is limited to in-frame clones, with some not included. This listing includes over 25,000 clones. V was pared by 4 bases and J by 4 bases, with 13 bases between. CDR1 is SGHTA, CDR2 FQGNSA, per germline. There are 14 residues in the CDR3. Unstimulated regulatory T cells (CD4+CD25+CD127-), CD4+CD25- non-regulatory cells, CD4 and CD8 cells were FACS-sorted from thawed PBMCs. This TCR was sampled from a human donor who received a combined kidney and bone marrow transplant. This specimen was CD8+ T cells from blood, taken before the transplant. The genes are TRBV7-2 and TRBJ1-1, with D possibly matching TRBD1 (5 bases). The DNA read from the CDR3 is TGTGCCAGCAGCTCCCCCGGGGGGGGCACTGAA. It translates to CASSSPGGGTE. The complete CDR3 reads CASSSPGGGTEAFF.